The table lists the clone carrying this T cell receptor (beta chain) with many counts. A much more abundant neighbour one base away suggests this may be a read error. CDR3 size: 12 residues. Trimming cost V 3 bases and J 11 bases, with 13 bases left between them. Germline loops: CDR1 LNHDA, CDR2 SQIVND (reference sequence). This record comes from a study of tumor-infiltrating lymphocytes in oesophageal squamous cell carcinoma. MiXCR was run by TCRdb on the PCR reads, yielding one entry per CDR3 protein. Of approximately 20,000 distinct CDR3 sequences in the sample, 35% to 40% were seen once. V gene TRBV19 combines with J gene TRBJ2-5; the D call may be TRBD1 or TRBD2 (6 bases each). This clonotype was sampled from a male donor with esophageal squamous cell carcinoma. Material: esophageal tumor tissue. The CDR3 DNA reads TGTGCCAGTAGTATGGGGGGCAATGAGCAGTACTTC. Its protein is CASSMGGNEQYF.